This TCR beta chain is drawn from a study of T-cell reconstitution after alpha-beta-depleted transplantation in children. TCRbeta library construction was performed incorporating unique molecular identifiers. TCRdb ran MiXCR on the PCR reads and lists one entry per CDR3 protein. Of about 510,000 distinct CDR3 sequences in the sample, approximately 10% were seen once. Only a few counts were recorded for this clonotype. Its cognate antigen is unknown. Study results and limitations: Alpha-beta T cells present about two months after transplant were reported to originate from several hundred expanded graft clones. Most T-cell counts and diversity one year after the transplant came from T cells that were newly produced.

From germline, CDR1 is SNHLY and CDR2 FYNNEI. The CDR3 runs 13 residues. Trimming removed 6 bases from V and 3 bases from J, with 11 bases in between. This clonotype originated in a female patient aged 2-15 years who had a stem cell transplant for aplastic anemia, so the T cells may come from the graft donor. The rearrangement joins TRBV2 to TRBJ1-2; D is perhaps TRBD1 (6 bases). Sequences were derived from PBMCs, mostly from graft donor cells, sampled 180 days after TCRalphabeta/CD19-depleted stem cell transplant. The CDR3 nucleotides read TGTGCCAGCAGCGAGGGGGTTGACTATGGCTACACCTTC. Residues: CASSEGVDYGYTF.